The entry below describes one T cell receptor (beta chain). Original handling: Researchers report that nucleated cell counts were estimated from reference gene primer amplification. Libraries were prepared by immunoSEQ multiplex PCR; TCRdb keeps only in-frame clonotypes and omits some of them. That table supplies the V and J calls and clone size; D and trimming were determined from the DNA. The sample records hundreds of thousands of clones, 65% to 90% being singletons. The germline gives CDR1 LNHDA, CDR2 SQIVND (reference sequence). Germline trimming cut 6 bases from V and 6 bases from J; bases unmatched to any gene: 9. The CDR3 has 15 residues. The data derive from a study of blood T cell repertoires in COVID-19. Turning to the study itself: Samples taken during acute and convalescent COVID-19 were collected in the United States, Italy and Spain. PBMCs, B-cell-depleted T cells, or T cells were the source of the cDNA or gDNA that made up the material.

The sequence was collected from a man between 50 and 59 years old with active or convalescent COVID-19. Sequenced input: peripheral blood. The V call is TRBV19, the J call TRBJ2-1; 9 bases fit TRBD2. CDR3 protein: CASSMPRAGGNEQFF. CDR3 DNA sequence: TGTGCCAGTAGCATGCCGAGAGCGGGAGGCAATGAGCAGTTCTTC. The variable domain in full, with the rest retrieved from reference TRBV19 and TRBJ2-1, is DGGITQSPKYLFRKEGQNVTLSCEQNLNHDAMYWYRQDPGQGLRLIYYSQIVNDFQKGDIAEGYSVSREKKESFPLTVTSAQKNPTAFYLCASSMPRAGGNEQFFGPGTRLTVL.